These T cell receptor beta chains were read from a single sample in a study of Ad26.COV2.S vaccination and SARS-CoV-2 variants. Using immunoSEQ multiplex PCR, the repertoire was profiled, and TCRdb retains in-frame clones only, with some absent. The table includes 250,000 or so clones, approximately 90% detected once. Sequenced material: peripheral blood, taken in a trial of Ad26.COV2.S vaccine versus placebo. The receptors originated from a person aged 18 to 65 who received the Ad26.COV2.S COVID-19 vaccine or a placebo. Each CDR3 is given with its conserved first and last residue. The D gene is left open where the match is weak. Clone size appears in some rows only: once, few, many, or a class for an expanded clone.

>TRBJ1-1|TRBV30|NA|NA
CAWKGGREAFF
TGTGCCTGGAAAGGGGGGCGGGAAGCTTTCTTT
>TRBJ1-1|TRBV5-6|TRBD1|NA
CASSLAGQGITEAFF
TGTGCCAGCAGCTTGGCCGGACAGGGGATCACTGAAGCTTTCTTT
>TRBJ2-4|TRBV18|NA|few
CASSPQKLEAKNIQYF
TGTGCCAGCTCACCACAAAAACTAGAAGCCAAAAACATTCAGTACTTC
>TRBJ1-5|TRBV7-6|TRBD1|few
CASSLETGPYQPQHF
TGTGCCAGCAGCTTAGAGACAGGGCCGTACCAGCCCCAGCATTTT
>TRBJ2-1|TRBV29-1|TRBD2|NA
CSAEGGTSGFRGEQFF
TGCAGCGCTGAAGGGGGGACTAGCGGGTTCCGAGGGGAGCAGTTCTTC
>TRBJ2-1|TRBV7-2|NA|NA
CASSPEHNEQFF
TGTGCCAGCAGCCCAGAACACAATGAGCAGTTCTTC
>TRBJ2-2|TRBV24-1|TRBD2|NA
CATSDPPGTSGYANTGELFF
TGTGCCACCAGTGACCCACCCGGGACTAGCGGGTACGCGAACACCGGGGAGCTGTTTTTT
>TRBJ1-2|TRBV5-1|NA|NA
CASSSESRYGYTF
TGCGCCAGCAGCTCCGAATCTCGCTATGGCTACACCTTC
>TRBJ1-6|TRBV6-5|NA|once
CASSYLLGDNSPLHF
TGTGCCAGCAGTTACTTATTGGGGGATAATTCACCCCTCCACTTT
>TRBJ2-1|TRBV5-1|TRBD2|NA
CASSLEASGLAYNEQFF
TGCGCCAGCAGCTTGGAGGCTAGCGGTCTCGCCTACAATGAGCAGTTCTTC
>TRBJ2-2|TRBV29-1|NA|NA
CSVAGTANTGELFF
TGCAGCGTTGCCGGGACGGCGAACACCGGGGAGCTGTTTTTT
>TRBJ2-5|TRBV18|TRBD2|NA
CASSPGLKSGEETQYF
TGTGCCAGCTCACCGGGACTCAAAAGCGGGGAAGAGACCCAGTACTTC
>TRBJ2-1|TRBV6-6|TRBD2|NA
CASSYGGELYNEQFF
TGTGCCAGCAGTTACGGGGGGGAGCTCTACAATGAGCAGTTCTTC
>TRBJ1-2|TRBV2|TRBD1|NA
CASWGAQHDRGPGYTF
TGTGCCAGCTGGGGGGCCCAACACGACAGGGGGCCCGGCTACACCTTC
>TRBJ1-6|TRBV2|NA|once
CASSVRENNSPLHF
TGTGCCAGCAGTGTAAGGGAGAATAATTCACCCCTCCACTTT
>TRBJ2-1|TRBV27|NA|NA
CASSLRLRGNEQFF
TGTGCCAGCAGTCTTCGACTCCGGGGGAATGAGCAGTTCTTC
>TRBJ1-1|TRBV21-1|NA|NA
CASSKTGAEAFF
TGTGCTAGCAGCAAAACAGGGGCTGAAGCTTTCTTT
>TRBJ1-2|TRBV30|NA|NA
CAWSRVNYGYTF
TGTGCCTGGTCCAGGGTTAACTATGGCTACACCTTC
>TRBJ1-3|TRBV24-1|TRBD1|few
CATQQGASGNTIYF
TGTGCCACTCAACAGGGGGCCAGTGGAAACACCATATATTTT
>TRBJ1-5|TRBV5-1|NA|NA
CAAPRPAWSGGNQPQHF
TGCGCCGCGCCCCGCCCAGCATGGTCGGGGGGCAATCAGCCCCAGCATTTT
>TRBJ2-1|TRBV3-1/TRBV3-2|TRBD2|NA
CASSLMLADEQFF
TGTGCCAGCAGTCTGATGCTAGCGGATGAGCAGTTCTTC
>TRBJ2-1|TRBV5-6|TRBD2|NA
CASSWGLGTYNEQFF
TGTGCCAGCAGCTGGGGACTAGGGACATACAATGAGCAGTTCTTC